This paragraph covers one T cell receptor beta chain sequence. Study members were between about 18 and 95 years old and lived in 24 US regions. In assigning cohorts, the study relied on participant-reported clinical history. V shed 7 bases and J shed 3 bases, with 16 bases lying between them. CDR3 length equals 15 residues. CDR1 and CDR2 from the germline V gene are SGHAT and FQNNGV. The record originates from a study of blood T cell repertoires in COVID-19. Libraries were prepared by immunoSEQ multiplex PCR; TCRdb keeps only in-frame clonotypes and omits some of them. The sample lists some 530,000 clones, 88% seen once, with more than 7.5% in the top ten.

Input material: PBMCs or T cells enriched from blood (not recorded which). The clonotype originates from a woman in her sixties or seventies who had recovered from COVID-19. The rearrangement uses TRBV11-2 and TRBJ2-1; the D gene is possibly TRBD1 (6 bases). CDR3 in DNA: TGTGCCAGCACCCGGGACACCGCTTACTACAATGAGCAGTTCTTC. It translates to CASTRDTAYYNEQFF. Combining the CDR3 with reference TRBV11-2 and TRBJ2-1 gives the whole variable domain EAGVAQSPRYKIIEKRQSVAFWCNPISGHATLYWYQQILGQGPKLLIQFQNNGVVDDSQLPKDRFSAERLKGVDSTLKIQPAKLEDSAVYLCASTRDTAYYNEQFFGPGTRLTVL.